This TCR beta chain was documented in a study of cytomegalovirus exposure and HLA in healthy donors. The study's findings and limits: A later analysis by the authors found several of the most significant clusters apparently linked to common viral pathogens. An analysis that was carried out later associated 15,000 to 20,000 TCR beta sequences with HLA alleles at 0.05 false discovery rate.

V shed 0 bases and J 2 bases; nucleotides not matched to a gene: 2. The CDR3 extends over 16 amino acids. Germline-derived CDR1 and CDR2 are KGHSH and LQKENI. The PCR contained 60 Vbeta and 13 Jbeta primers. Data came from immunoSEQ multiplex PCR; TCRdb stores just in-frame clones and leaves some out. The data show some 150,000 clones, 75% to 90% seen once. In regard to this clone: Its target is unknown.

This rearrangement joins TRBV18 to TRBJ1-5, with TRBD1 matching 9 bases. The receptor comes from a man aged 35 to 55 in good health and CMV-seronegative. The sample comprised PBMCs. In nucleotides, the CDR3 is TGTGCCAGCTCACCACCGAGGGACAGGGGCAATCAGCCCCAGCATTTT. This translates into CASSPPRDRGNQPQHF.